This TCR beta chain comes out of a study of cytomegalovirus exposure and HLA in healthy donors listed by TCRdb under 2017. At the level of the whole study: According to an earlier analysis of a few hundred of the donors, about 170 million T cells yielded 117 million unique TCR beta sequences and around 280 Gb of sequence data. An early release covering roughly 640 HLA-typed donors comprised roughly 300 gigabases of sequencing data and 85 million to 100 million unique TCR sequences. In a later genetic analysis, genome-wide SNP genotypes for 398 of the 666 donors were used, and that subset was treated as a discovery cohort. The number of typed donors differed by locus: about 620-640 for A, B, C, DRB1 and DQB1; approximately 520 for DQA1; 606 for DPA1; and some 450 for DPB1. The study aimed to test whether cataloging public T cell receptors could reveal signatures of past pathogen exposure. The study used immunosequencing to profile the T cell repertoires of 600 to 850 subjects and linked those repertoires to cytomegalovirus serostatus. To decide whether each TCR beta V gene segment behaved as functional or pseudogenic, an earlier analysis of some 600 of the donors relied on high-throughput TCR beta sequencing. Donor age, sex, ethnicity and CMV serostatus were compiled together with the repertoire data. Among about 370 genotyped donors of the cohort, an average of around 250,000 unique TCR beta nucleotide sequences was sequenced per donor, of which about 18% were non-productive. Roughly five DR-DQ haplotypes were handled as single units for association and clustering because linkage in the cohort was strong. Every repertoire in the discovery cohort had been generated on one and the same sequencing platform. High-throughput TCR immunosequencing, statistical association of individual TCRs with disease status, and machine learning were combined to predict cytomegalovirus infection status. Class I and class II HLA loci were covered by the typing at four-digit resolution. Rather than using new phenotypic data, the later analysis identified candidate immune exposures from TCR beta sequences and from how often those sequences occurred across donors. To study patterns of TCR occurrence, a later analysis re-analyzed previously published TCR beta repertoires from 500 to 850 donors and added high-resolution HLA genotyping. In addition to the first cohort of 666 subjects, a separate validation cohort of about 120 different subjects was used. The genetic ancestry cluster associated with self-reported Caucasian donors included roughly four fifths of the 300 to 450 genotyped donors.

Library prep was done by the immunoSEQ multiplex PCR assay. For the multiplex PCR, a mixture combining 60 forward primers for TCR Vbeta segments and 13 reverse primers for TCR Jbeta segments was used. The CDR3 region of rearranged TCR beta genes was amplified from genomic DNA with a multiplex PCR assay. On the Illumina HiSeq System, the amplified TCR beta libraries were sequenced as 87-base-pair reads. The paper's data handling went like this. A later analysis tallied about 77 million unique TCR beta chains across the 660 or so repertoires, and around 12 million of those chains were shared by two or more donors. A nearest-neighbor algorithm error-corrected the raw reads and collapsed the reads into unique sequences, merging closely related sequences to remove PCR and sequencing errors. To assign V, D and J gene segments, CDR3 sequences were aligned to IMGT reference sequences. For a sequence to be retained, a match of at least six nucleotides was required to both a V gene segment and a J gene segment. Rearrangements were called productive when the CDR3 lacked stop codons and stayed in frame with V and J; all others were non-productive. Following IMGT convention, CDR3 was defined as the stretch from the second conserved V-encoded cysteine up to the conserved J-encoded phenylalanine. The earlier analysis of about 610 of the donors excluded any sequence lacking an unambiguous match to a single V gene segment. An earlier analysis of about 590 of the donors classified V segments as functional when productive rearrangements were above 56.7% and as segregating when the standard deviation between donors was above 5%. A statistical classification framework was built to diagnose cytomegalovirus status from the catalog of TCR beta chain sequences. V and J gene assignment, in a later analysis, came from comparing TCR nucleotide sequences with IMGT/GENE-DB human TR gene sequences. A later analysis assigned CDR3 sequences and most-parsimonious VDJ recombination scenarios with the TCRdist pipeline. In a later analysis, each TCR beta chain was defined by its CDR3 amino acid sequence together with its V-gene family, and reads lacking a unique V-gene family were excluded. As a way to deal with suspected cross-contamination and a sequencing artifact, a later analysis dropped 450 to 600 nucleotide sequences that were highly shared and had low generation probability. In a later analysis, a clonal expansion index was calculated for each public chain from normalized within-repertoire ranks of inferred template counts. Generation probabilities in a later analysis came from a VDJ recombination model fitted to out-of-frame rearrangements, and those results were checked against IGoR. In a later analysis, TCR-TCR, TCR-HLA and TCR-CMV co-occurrence was scored with hypergeometric tests, and a repertoire-size bias correction was applied to TCR pairs. False discovery rates were estimated in a later analysis by permuting HLA or CMV assignments 20 times. In a later analysis, co-occurring TCRs were grouped using DBSCAN, and TCRdist sequence similarity was added for clustering within HLA-allele-positive subsets. For co-occurrence clustering, repertoires with fewer than 30,000 or more than 120,000 public chains were excluded, along with 5 or 6 repertoires with anomalous nucleotide sharing. TCRdb obtained this table from immuneACCESS and retained in-frame rearrangements with V and J assigned. These tables miss some clones; where compared with another copy, unresolved V genes account for less than half of the shortfall, and the remainder is unexplained. V and J calls plus clone size are reproduced from that table; the DNA served to infer D and trimming. The sample records some 96,000 clones, about 80% of which are singletons. The top ten clonotypes cover 2% to 2.5% of the sample.

Of note for this clone: Its antigen target is currently unknown. No clone much larger than this one lies a single base away; base qualities are absent.

In total, 630 or so healthy bone marrow donors made up the cohort. At the time of sampling, all cohort members were nominally healthy, though unrecorded immune exposures were likely present. The donor was CMV seronegative and was included in the group of about 350 seronegative cohort members. Every donor gave a peripheral blood sample, and the peripheral blood mononuclear cells from that sample were used for TCR beta sequencing. Genomic DNA was extracted from the blood cell samples with the Qiagen DNeasy Blood Extraction Kit. On the study overall, not on this receptor specifically: A later genetic analysis associated a missense DCLRE1C variant with V-gene and J-gene trimming of TCR beta chains, and an independent cohort replicated the association. In a later analysis, HLA-associated TCR beta chains showed more clonal expansion and lower generation probabilities than non-associated chains that were equally common. A later analysis found that TCR association rates varied across HLA loci, with DRB1 alleles showing the most associated TCRs and HLA-C alleles the fewest. Because HLA typing was unavailable for some donors at each locus, only the typed subset was used in association tests. A further reported finding was that TCR beta sequences accurately predicted the HLA-A and HLA-B alleles for most subjects in the first cohort. CMV serostatus was the only immune exposure information available for the cohort. In the study, about 150 TCR beta chains were listed as associated with cytomegalovirus. In a later analysis, several top co-occurrence clusters were reported to appear linked to parvovirus B19, influenza, CMV and Epstein-Barr virus. While some public TCRs were present in many individuals, most TCR sequences turned up only very rarely across donors. Strong co-occurrence of HLA alleles, especially DR and DQ, made assigning TCR associations to individual alleles difficult. The presence/absence analyses assumed that sequencing depth was roughly uniform across donors, and that assumption may not be true. Correlated functional status among segregating V segments might reflect linkage disequilibrium, but an unknown experimental factor could not be ruled out. A later analysis found that most CMV-associated TCR beta chains appeared HLA-restricted, with HLA associations seemingly driven largely by CMV exposure. A later genetic analysis reported fewer N-insertions in productive TCRs among donors in an Asian-associated ancestry cluster than the approximately 700-donor mean. Because counts were too low, roughly 16 rarely observed V segments, including chromosome 9 orphons, were excluded from the earlier analysis of fewer than 650 of the donors. An earlier analysis of approximately 540 of the donors showed that most TCR beta V segments appeared in productive rearrangements either about 90% or about 30% of the time, which broadly matched IMGT annotations. This cohort had only TCR beta chains sequenced, and the lack of alpha or paired-chain data limited which features could be detected. In both the original and validation cohorts, the classifier was reported to diagnose cytomegalovirus status with high specificity and sensitivity. A group of highly shared sequence variants was considered likely to be a technical artifact of the sequencing pipeline. At a false discovery rate of 0.05, a later analysis linked roughly 17,000 TCR beta sequences to specific HLA alleles. The authors suggested that the approach could potentially be extended to other disease states and immunological phenotypes. In vitro tests confirmed that a few of the cytomegalovirus-associated TCR beta chains recognize cytomegalovirus antigens.

The sequenced sample consisted of PBMCs. This TCR derives from a man aged 40-49 years in good health and CMV-seronegative.

DNA sequence: TGTGCCAGCTCAAACTGGACAGGGGGCTTCAATGAGCAGTTCTTC. This sequence encodes CASSNWTGGFNEQFF. This sequence uses TRBV18 and TRBJ2-1; TRBD1 agrees with 11 junctional bases. Per the germline V gene, KGHSH is the CDR1 and LQKENI is the CDR2. V ends up 5 bases short and J 6 bases short, with an unmatched junction base count of 6. The CDR3 runs 15 residues from the cysteine to the phenylalanine. Only the CDR3 part of the read is kept: 45 bases, read in frame from the first base.